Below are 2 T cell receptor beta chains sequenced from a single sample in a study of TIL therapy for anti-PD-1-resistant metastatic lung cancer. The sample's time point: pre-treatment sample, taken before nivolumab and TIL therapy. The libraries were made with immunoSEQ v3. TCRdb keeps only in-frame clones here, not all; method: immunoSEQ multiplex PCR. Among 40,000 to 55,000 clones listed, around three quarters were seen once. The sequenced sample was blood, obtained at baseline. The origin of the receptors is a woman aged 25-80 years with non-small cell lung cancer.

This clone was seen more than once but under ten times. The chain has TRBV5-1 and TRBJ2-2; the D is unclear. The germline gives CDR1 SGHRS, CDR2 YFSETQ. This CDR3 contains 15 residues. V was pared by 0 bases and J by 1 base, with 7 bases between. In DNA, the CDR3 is TGCGCCAGCAGCTTGGCCGAGTTGAACACCGGGGAGCTGTTTTTT. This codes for CASSLAELNTGELFF.

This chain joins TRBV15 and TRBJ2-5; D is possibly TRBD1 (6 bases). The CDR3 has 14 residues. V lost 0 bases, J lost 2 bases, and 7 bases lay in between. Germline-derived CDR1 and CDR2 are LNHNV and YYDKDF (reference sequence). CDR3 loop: CATSRDRGQETQYF. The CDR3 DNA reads TGTGCCACCAGCAGAGATAGGGGGCAAGAGACCCAGTACTTC.